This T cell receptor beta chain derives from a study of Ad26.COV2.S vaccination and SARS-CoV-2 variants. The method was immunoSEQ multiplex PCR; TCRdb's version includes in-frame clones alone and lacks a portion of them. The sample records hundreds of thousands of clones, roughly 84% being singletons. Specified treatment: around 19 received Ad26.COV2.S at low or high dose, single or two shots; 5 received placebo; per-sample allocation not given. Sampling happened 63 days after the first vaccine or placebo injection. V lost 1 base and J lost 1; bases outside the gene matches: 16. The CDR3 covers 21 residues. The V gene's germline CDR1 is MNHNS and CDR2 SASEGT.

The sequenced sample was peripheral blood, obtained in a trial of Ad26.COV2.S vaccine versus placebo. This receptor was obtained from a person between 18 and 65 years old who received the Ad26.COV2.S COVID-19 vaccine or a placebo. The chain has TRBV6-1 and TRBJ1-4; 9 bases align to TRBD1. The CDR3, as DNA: TGTGCCAGCAGTGAAGAATCCGGGACAGGGATATTTGTCGGAACTAATGAAAAACTGTTTTTT. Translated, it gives CASSEESGTGIFVGTNEKLFF.